These 3 T cell receptor beta chains originate from one sample sequenced in a study of T cell responses to AZD1222 COVID-19 vaccine. Here immunoSEQ multiplex PCR was the method, and the copy in TCRdb shows in-frame clones only, minus some. This table holds roughly 100,000 clones, 85% to 90% found once. The source material was peripheral blood, sampled on day 0 of AZD1222 vaccination. These receptors were taken from an adult in good health.

Only one count was recorded for this clone. The chain links TRBV30 to TRBJ1-2; a possible D gene is TRBD1 (5 bases). CDR1 is GTSNPN and CDR2 is SVGIG in the germline V gene (reference sequence). The CDR3 runs 13 residues. The V and J ends lost 0 bases and 4 bases respectively, with 9 bases between them. The CDR3 reads CAWSVSGFYGYTF. The CDR3 DNA sequence: TGTGCCTGGAGTGTTTCAGGGTTCTATGGCTACACCTTC.

This rearrangement joins TRBV13 to TRBJ2-1, with TRBD2 matching over 12 bases. Germline V gives CDR1 PRHDT, CDR2 FYEKMQ (reference sequence). V shed 3 bases, J shed 8 bases, and the junction held 5 bases outside the gene matches. The length of the CDR3 is 15 residues. The CDR3 loop reads CASSFTLAGGHEQFF. In DNA, the CDR3 is TGTGCCAGCAGCTTCACGCTAGCGGGGGGGCATGAGCAGTTCTTC.

This clone showed up just once. The chain joins TRBV4-3 to TRBJ2-7, with a tentative D call TRBD1 (7 bases). The length of the CDR3 is 15 residues. Trimming stripped 1 base from V and 2 bases from J, with 12 bases between. Germline V lookup: CDR1 LGHNA, CDR2 YSLEER. As DNA, the CDR3 is TGCGCCAGCAGCCAAGGCGGGACAGCCACCTACGAGCAGTACTTC. Protein sequence: CASSQGGTATYEQYF.